This TCR beta chain was sequenced for a study of T cells in Graves' hyperthyroidism and ophthalmopathy. The germline CDR1 and CDR2 sequences are MDHEN and SYDVKM. CDR3 length equals 12 residues. Trimming took 2 bases from V and 12 from J; bases not matched to a gene: 7. RNA transcripts served as the template for amplifying TCR beta CDR3 regions. HTBI primers were employed in a first-round RT-PCR of the TCR CDR3. A single record per CDR3 protein comes from TCRdb applying MiXCR to the multiplex PCR reads. The sample lists roughly 290,000 distinct CDR3 sequences, about 15% occurring once. For ophthalmopathy patients, the Clinical Activity Score was at least 3 and the NOSPECS grade at least 4; duration was under 3 months. For this clonotype: A much larger clone is a single base away; this may be a read error.

The chain links TRBV28 to TRBJ2-7; TRBD2 matches at 7 bases. The sequencing input was blood. The sequence came from a woman aged 60-75 years with Graves' ophthalmopathy. DNA of the CDR3: TGTGCCAGCAGTTTAAGGCGGGAGCAGCGGTACTTC. Protein: CASSLRREQRYF.